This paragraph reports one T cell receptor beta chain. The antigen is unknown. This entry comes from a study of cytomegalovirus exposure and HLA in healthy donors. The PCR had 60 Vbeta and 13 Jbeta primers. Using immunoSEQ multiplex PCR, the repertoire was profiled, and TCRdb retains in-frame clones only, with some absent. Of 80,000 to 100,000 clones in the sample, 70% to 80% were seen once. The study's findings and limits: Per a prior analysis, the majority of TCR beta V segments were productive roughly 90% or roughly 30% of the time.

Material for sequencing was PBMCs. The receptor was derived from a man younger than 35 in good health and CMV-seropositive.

As DNA, the CDR3 is TGTGCCAGTAGGGAACGTGGACAGGGTATGAACACTGAAGCTTTCTTT. As protein: CASRERGQGMNTEAFF. This chain connects TRBV19 to TRBJ1-1, with 8 bases matching TRBD1. CDR3 length: 16 residues. J was trimmed by 0 bases and V by 6 bases; bases with no gene match: 9. The germline V gene has CDR1 LNHDA and CDR2 SQIVND (reference sequence).